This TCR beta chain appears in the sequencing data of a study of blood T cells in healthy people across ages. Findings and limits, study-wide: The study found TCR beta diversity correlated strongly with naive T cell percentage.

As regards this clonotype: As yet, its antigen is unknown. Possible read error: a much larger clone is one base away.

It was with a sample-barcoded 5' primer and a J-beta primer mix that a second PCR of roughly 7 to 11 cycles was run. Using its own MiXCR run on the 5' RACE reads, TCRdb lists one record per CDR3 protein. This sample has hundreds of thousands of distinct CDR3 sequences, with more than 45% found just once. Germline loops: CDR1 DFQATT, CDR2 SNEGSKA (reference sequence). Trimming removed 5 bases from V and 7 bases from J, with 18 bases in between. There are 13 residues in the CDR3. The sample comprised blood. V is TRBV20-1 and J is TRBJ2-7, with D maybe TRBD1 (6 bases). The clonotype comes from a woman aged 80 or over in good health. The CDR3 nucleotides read TGCAGTGCTGAGCCCACAGGGTACAATGAGCAGTACTTC. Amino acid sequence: CSAEPTGYNEQYF.